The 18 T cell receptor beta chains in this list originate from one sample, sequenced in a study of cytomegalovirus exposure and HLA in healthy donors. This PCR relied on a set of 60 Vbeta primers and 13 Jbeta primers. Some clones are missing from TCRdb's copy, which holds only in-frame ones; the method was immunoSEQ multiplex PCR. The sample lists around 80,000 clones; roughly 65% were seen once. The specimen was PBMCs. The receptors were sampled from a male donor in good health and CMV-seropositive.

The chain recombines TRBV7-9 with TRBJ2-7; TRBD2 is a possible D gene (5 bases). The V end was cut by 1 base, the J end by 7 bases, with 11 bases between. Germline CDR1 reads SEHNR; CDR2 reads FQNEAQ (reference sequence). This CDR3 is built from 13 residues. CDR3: CASSLGEPGEQYF. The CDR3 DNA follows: TGTGCCAGCAGCTTAGGAGAGCCGGGAGAGCAGTACTTC.

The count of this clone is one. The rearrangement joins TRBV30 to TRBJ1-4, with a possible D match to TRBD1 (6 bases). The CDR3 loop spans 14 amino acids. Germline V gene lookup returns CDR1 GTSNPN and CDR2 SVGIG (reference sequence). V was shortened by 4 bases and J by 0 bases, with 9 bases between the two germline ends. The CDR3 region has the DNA TGTGCCTGGAAGGGGGATGCAACTAATGAAAAACTGTTTTTT. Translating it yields CAWKGDATNEKLFF. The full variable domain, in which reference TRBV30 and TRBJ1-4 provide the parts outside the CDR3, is SQTIHQWPATLVQPVGSPLSLECTVEGTSNPNLYWYRQAAGRGLQLLFYSVGIGQISSEVPQNLSASRPQDRQFILSSKKLLLSDSGFYLCAWKGDATNEKLFFGSGTQLSVL.

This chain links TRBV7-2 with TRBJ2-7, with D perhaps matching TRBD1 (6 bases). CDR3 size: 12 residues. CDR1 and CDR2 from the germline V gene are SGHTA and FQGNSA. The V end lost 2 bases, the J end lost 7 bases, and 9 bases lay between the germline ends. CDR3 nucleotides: TGTGCCAGCAGCTTAACAGGGCGGGAGCAGTACTTC. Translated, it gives CASSLTGREQYF. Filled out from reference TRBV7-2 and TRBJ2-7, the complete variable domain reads GAGVSQSPSNKVTEKGKDVELRCDPISGHTALYWYRQSLGQGLEFLIYFQGNSAPDKSGLPSDRFSAERTGGSVSTLTIQRTQQEDSAVYLCASSLTGREQYFGPGTRLTVT.

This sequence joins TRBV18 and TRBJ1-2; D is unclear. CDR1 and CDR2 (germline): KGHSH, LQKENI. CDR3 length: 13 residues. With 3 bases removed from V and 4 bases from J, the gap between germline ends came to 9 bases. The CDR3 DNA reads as TGTGCCAGCTCACCGAATCTAAGCTATGGCTACACCTTC. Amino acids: CASSPNLSYGYTF.

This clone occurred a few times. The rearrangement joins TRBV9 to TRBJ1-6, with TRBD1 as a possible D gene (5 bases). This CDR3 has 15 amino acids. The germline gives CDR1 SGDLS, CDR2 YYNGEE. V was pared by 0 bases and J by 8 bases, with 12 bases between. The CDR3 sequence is CASSVEPGEDSPLHF. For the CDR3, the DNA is TGTGCCAGCAGCGTAGAGCCGGGGGAAGATTCACCCCTCCACTTT. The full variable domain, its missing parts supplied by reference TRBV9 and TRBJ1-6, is DSGVTQTPKHLITATGQRVTLRCSPRSGDLSVYWYQQSLDQGLQFLIQYYNGEERAKGNILERFSAQQFPDLHSELNLSSLELGDSALYFCASSVEPGEDSPLHFGNGTRLTVT.

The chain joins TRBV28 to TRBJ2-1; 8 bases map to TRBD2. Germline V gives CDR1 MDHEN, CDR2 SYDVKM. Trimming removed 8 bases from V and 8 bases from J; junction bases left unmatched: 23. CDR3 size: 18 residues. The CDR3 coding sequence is TGTGCCAGCTTCAATGCGGGGGGAAGGATCGACTTCCGCCATGAGCAGTTCTTC. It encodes CASFNAGGRIDFRHEQFF.

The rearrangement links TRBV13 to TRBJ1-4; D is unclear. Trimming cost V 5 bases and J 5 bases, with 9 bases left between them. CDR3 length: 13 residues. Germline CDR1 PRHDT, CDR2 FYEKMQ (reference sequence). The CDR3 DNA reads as TGTGCCAGCAGCCCAAGAGGGAATGAAAAACTGTTTTTT. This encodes CASSPRGNEKLFF.

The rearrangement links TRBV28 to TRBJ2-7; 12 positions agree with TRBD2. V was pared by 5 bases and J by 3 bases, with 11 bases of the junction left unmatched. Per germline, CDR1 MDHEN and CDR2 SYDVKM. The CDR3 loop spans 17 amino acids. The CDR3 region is CASSSLDAGLAGYEQYF. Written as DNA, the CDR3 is TGTGCCAGCAGTAGTTTGGACGCGGGACTAGCGGGCTACGAGCAGTACTTC.

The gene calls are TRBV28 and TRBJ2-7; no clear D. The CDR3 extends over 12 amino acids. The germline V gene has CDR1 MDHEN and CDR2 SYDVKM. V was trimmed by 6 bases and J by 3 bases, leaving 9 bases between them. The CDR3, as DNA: TGTGCCAGCAGCCCCCGAGGCTACGAGCAGTACTTC. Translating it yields CASSPRGYEQYF.

CDR3 in DNA: TGTGCCAGCAGCTTGGCTAGAAGGGGCTATGGCTACACCTTC. This translates into CASSLARRGYGYTF. The chain couples TRBV5-6 to TRBJ1-2; TRBD1 might be the D (5 bases). The CDR3 sequence is 14 residues long. V was trimmed by 0 bases and J by 4 bases, leaving 10 bases between them. In germline, CDR1 is SGHDT, CDR2 YYEEEE.

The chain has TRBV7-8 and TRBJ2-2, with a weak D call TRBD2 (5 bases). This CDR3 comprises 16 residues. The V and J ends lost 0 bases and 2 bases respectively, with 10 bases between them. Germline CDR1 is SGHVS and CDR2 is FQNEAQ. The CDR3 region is CASSLASRGNTGELFF. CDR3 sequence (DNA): TGTGCCAGCAGCTTAGCGAGTCGGGGAAACACCGGGGAGCTGTTTTTT.

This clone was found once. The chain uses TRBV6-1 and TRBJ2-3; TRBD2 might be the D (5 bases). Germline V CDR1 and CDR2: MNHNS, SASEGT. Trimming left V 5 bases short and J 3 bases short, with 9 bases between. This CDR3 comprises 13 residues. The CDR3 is CASSTPGTDTQYF. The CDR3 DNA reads TGTGCCAGCAGTACCCCGGGGACAGATACGCAGTATTTT.

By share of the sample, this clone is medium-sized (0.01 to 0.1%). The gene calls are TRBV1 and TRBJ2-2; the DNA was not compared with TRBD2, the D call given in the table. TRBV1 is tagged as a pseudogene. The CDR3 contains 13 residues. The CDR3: CTSSQASFGELFF. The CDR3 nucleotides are TGCACCAGCAGCCAAGCCTCTTTCGGGGAGCTGTTTTTT.

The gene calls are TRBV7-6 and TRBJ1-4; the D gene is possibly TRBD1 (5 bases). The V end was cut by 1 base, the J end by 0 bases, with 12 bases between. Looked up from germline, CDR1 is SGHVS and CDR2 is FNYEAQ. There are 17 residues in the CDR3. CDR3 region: CASSLEPPGTTNEKLFF. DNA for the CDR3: TGTGCCAGCAGCTTAGAGCCACCAGGGACAACTAATGAAAAACTGTTTTTT.

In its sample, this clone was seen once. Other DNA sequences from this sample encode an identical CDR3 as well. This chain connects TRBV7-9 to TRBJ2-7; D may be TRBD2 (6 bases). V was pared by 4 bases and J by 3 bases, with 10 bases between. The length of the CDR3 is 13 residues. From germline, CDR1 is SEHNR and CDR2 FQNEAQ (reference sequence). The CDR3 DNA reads TGTGCCAGCAGCTCGCCCGGGAGCTACGAGCAGTACTTC. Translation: CASSSPGSYEQYF. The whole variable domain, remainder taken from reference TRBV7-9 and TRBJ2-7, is DTGVSQNPRHKITKRGQNVTFRCDPISEHNRLYWYRQTLGQGPEFLTYFQNEAQLEKSRLLSDRFSAERPKGSFSTLEIQRTEQGDSAMYLCASSSPGSYEQYFGPGTRLTVT.

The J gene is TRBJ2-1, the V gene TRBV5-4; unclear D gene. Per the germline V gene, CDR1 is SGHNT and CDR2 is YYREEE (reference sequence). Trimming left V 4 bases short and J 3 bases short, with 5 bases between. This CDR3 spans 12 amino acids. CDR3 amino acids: CASSQRYNEQFF. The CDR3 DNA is TGTGCCAGCAGCCAGCGCTACAATGAGCAGTTCTTC.

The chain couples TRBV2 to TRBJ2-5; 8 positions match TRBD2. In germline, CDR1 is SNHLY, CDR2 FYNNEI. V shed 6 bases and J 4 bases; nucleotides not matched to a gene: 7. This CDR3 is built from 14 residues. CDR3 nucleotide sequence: TGTGCCAGCAGGGTGGCGGGGGGTGGAGAGACCCAGTACTTC. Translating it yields CASRVAGGGETQYF.

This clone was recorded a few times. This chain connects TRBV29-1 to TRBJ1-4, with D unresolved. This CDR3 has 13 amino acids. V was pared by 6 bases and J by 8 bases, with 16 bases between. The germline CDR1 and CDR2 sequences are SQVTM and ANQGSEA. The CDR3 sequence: CSVSITRNEKLFF. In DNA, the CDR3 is TGCAGCGTCTCAATTACGAGAAACGAAAAACTGTTTTTT.